This TCR beta chain was documented in a study of CD8+ T cells in alopecia areata. Study at large: Spontaneous alopecia affected the roughly 6-13-month-old C3H/HeJ graft donors, whose skin was transplanted to roughly 7-11-week-old female C3H/HeJ mice.

Isolated RNA was reverse transcribed into cDNA used as the sequencing template. Profiling relied on immunoSEQ multiplex PCR, and the TCRdb table lists in-frame clones only, not all of them. The record shows over 250,000 clones for this sample, with no singletons present. This clone was picked up a small number of times. No antigen is known for it. Mouse names are used for the genes. The read falls 4 residues short of the CDR3 end, and the missing part is taken from the germline J gene. The germline V gene encodes CDR1 NSHNY and CDR2 SYGAGN. Trimming left V 1 base short and J 4 bases short, with 8 bases between. The CDR3 is 13 amino acids. Sorting relied on CD4, CD8alpha, NKG2D, NKG2ACE and other markers applied to pooled cutaneous lymph node cells. Study-level findings and limits: Normal skin's resident alphabeta T cells are sequenced alongside lesional scalp T cells. TCRs were shared less clearly across patients than in mice, possibly for HLA-related reasons. More clonal than normal scalp was lesional scalp, particularly alopecia totalis/universalis.

The chain has TRBV13-1 and TRBJ1-1; D is perhaps TRBD1 (5 bases). The sequenced sample consisted of CD4+ T cells sorted from a lymph node. This receptor was taken from a C3H/HeJ mouse with alopecia areata. Strain haplotype at MHC: H2-k. The part of the CDR3 DNA that was read is TGTGCCAGCAGTGATTGGGGGGGCACA. Its translation is CASSDWGGT. The whole CDR3 protein is CASSDWGGTEVFF.